Sequencing of this T cell receptor (beta chain) was carried out in a study of blood T cell repertoires in COVID-19. Overall study context: Sites across the United States, Italy and Spain contributed samples from acute and convalescent COVID-19.

The table came from immunoSEQ multiplex PCR; TCRdb's copy has only in-frame clones and leaves some out. Altogether nearly 200,000 clones are present, approximately 84% being singletons, with the ten largest covering 4% to 6%. The CDR3 extends over 15 amino acids. The ends lost 1 base at V and 5 bases at J; junction bases unmatched: 2. In germline, CDR1 is SGDLS, CDR2 YYNGEE. This receptor was taken from a woman between 65 and 79 years old with active or convalescent COVID-19. The chain carries TRBV9 and TRBJ2-1; 11 bases map to TRBD2. Sequenced material: peripheral blood. The CDR3 here is CASSVIAGGNNEQFF. Here the CDR3 DNA reads TGTGCCAGCAGCGTAATAGCGGGAGGGAACAATGAGCAGTTCTTC.